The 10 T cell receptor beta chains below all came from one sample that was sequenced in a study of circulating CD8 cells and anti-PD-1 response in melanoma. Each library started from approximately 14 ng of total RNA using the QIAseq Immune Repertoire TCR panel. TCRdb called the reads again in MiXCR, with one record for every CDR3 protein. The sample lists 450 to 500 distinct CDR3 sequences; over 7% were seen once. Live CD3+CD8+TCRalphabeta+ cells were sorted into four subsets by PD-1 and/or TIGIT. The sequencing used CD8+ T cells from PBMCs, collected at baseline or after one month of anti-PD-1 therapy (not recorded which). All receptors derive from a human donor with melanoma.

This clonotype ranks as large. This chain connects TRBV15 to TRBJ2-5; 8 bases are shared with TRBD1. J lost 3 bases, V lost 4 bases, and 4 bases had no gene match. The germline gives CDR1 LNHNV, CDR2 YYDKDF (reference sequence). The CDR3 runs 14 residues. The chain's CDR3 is CATSTGQGEETQYF. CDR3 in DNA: TGTGCCACCAGCACAGGACAGGGAGAAGAGACCCAGTACTTC.

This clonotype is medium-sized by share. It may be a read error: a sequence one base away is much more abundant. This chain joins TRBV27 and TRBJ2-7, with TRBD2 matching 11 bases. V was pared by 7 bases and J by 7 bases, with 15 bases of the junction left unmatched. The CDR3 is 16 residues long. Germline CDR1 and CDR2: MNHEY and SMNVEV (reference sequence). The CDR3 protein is CASTARGLAGGEEQYF. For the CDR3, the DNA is TGTGCCAGCACCGCAAGGGGTCTAGCGGGAGGCGAGGAGCAGTACTTC.

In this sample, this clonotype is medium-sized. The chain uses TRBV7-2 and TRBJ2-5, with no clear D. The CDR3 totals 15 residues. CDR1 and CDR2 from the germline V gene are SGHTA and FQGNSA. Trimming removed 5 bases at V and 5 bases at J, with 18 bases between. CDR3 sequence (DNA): TGTGCCAGCAGCGGACGGACCCTTAGGGTGGAGACCCAGTACTTC. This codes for CASSGRTLRVETQYF.

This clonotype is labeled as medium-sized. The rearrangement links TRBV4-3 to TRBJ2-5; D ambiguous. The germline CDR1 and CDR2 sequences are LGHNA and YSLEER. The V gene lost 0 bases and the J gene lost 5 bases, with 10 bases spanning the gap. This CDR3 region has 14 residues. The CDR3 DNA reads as TGCGCCAGCAGCCAAGAGGAAACAAGGGAGACCCAGTACTTC. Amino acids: CASSQEETRETQYF.

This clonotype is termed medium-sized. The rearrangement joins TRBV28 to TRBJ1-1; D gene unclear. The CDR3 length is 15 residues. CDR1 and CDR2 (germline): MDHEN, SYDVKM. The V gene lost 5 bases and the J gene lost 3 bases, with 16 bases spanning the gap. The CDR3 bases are TGTGCCAGCAGTCCCTTACAGTTCGAGGACACTGAAGCTTTCTTT. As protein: CASSPLQFEDTEAFF.

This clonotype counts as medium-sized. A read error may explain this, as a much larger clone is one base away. The CDR3 nucleotides are TGCAGCGTTGAAAATCAGGGGGGCTCCTACAATGAGCAGTTCTTC. Translated: CSVENQGGSYNEQFF. This chain uses TRBV29-1 with TRBJ2-1, with a possible D match to TRBD1 (7 bases). The V end lost 2 bases, the J end lost 0 bases, and 11 bases lay between the germline ends. This CDR3 comprises 15 residues. CDR1 and CDR2 (germline): SQVTM, ANQGSEA.

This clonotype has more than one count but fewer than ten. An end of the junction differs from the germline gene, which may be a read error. CDR3: CASAPRDDSTGELFF. CDR3 in DNA: TGTGCCAGCGCACCCAGGGATGATAGCACCGGGGAGCTGTTTTTT. This chain links TRBV18 with TRBJ2-2, with TRBD1 as a possible D gene (5 bases). This CDR3 spans 15 amino acids. Germline CDR1 reads KGHSH; CDR2 reads LQKENI.

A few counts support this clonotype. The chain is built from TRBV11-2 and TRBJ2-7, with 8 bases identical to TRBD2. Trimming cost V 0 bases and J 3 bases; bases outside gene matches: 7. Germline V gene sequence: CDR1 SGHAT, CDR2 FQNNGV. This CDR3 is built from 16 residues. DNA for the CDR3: TGTGCCAGCAGCTTAGATCGAAGACTAGCGTTCTACGAGCAGTACTTC. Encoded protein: CASSLDRRLAFYEQYF.

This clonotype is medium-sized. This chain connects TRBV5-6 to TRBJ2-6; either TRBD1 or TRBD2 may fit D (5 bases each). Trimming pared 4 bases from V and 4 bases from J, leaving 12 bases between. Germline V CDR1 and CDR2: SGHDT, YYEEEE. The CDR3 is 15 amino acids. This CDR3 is CASSRWGSGANVLTF. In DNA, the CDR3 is TGTGCCAGCAGCCGGTGGGGGTCAGGGGCCAACGTCCTGACTTTC.

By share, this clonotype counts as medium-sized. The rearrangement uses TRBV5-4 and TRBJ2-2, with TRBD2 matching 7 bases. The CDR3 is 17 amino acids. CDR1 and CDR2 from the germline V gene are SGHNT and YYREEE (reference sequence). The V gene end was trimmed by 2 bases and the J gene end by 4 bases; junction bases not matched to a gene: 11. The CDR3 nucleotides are TGTGCCAGCAGCTTCCTAGCGGAAATGATGGGCACCGGGGAGCTGTTTTTT. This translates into CASSFLAEMMGTGELFF. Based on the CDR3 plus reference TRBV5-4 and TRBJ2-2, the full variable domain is ETGVTQSPTHLIKTRGQQVTLRCSSQSGHNTVSWYQQALGQGPQFIFQYYREEENGRGNFPPRFSGLQFPNYSSELNVNALELDDSALYLCASSFLAEMMGTGELFFGEGSRLTVL.